The rows below give T cell receptor beta chains drawn from one sample of a study of OX40 agonist ivuxolimab in advanced cancers. The method was immunoSEQ multiplex PCR; TCRdb's version includes in-frame clones alone and lacks a portion of them. The sample consists of 14,000 or so clones, about 80% of them appearing once. This specimen consisted of CD4+ or CD8+ T cells sorted from blood, obtained in a trial of the OX40 agonist ivuxolimab. The receptor set was obtained from an adult with an advanced solid tumor such as melanoma, head and neck, liver or kidney cancer. The CDR3 runs from the conserved cysteine through the conserved F or W. The D gene is left open where the match is weak. A row's size may be missing; if present it is once, few, many or a size class.

NA	TRBV6-1	NA	TRBJ2-1	TGTGCCAGCAGTCTTAGCAATGAGCAGTTCTTC	CASSLSNEQFF
once	TRBV7-6	TRBD1	TRBJ2-7	TGTGCCAGCAGCACCGGGACAGGGCTCTCCGAGCAGTACTTC	CASSTGTGLSEQYF
NA	TRBV9	TRBD2	TRBJ2-7	TGTGCCAGCAGCGGAAGGGTTACGGGGGGCTACGAGCAGTACTTC	CASSGRVTGGYEQYF
NA	TRBV25-1	NA	TRBJ2-5	TGTGCCAGCACCAACTCGGGGCGAGGCCCAGAGACCCAGTACTTC	CASTNSGRGPETQYF
NA	TRBV5-6	NA	TRBJ2-6	TGTGCCAGCAGACAAGACTTCTCTGGGGCCAACGTCCTGACTTTC	CASRQDFSGANVLTF
NA	TRBV27	NA	TRBJ2-7	TGTGCCAGCAGGGACCTCGGGGACTACGAGCAGTACTTC	CASRDLGDYEQYF
NA	TRBV30	NA	TRBJ1-3	TGTGCCTGGAGTGACAGCTCTGGAAACACCATATATTTT	CAWSDSSGNTIYF
once	TRBV27	NA	TRBJ2-1	TGTGCCAGCAGTTCCACGAATAATGAGCAGTTCTTC	CASSSTNNEQFF
NA	TRBV7-7	TRBD1	TRBJ2-7	TGTGCCAGCAGCCCCGGGACAGGTTCCTACGAGCAGTACTTC	CASSPGTGSYEQYF
NA	TRBV2	TRBD1	TRBJ2-7	TGTGCCAGCAGTGAATCAGGGGGCACCTACGAGCAGTACTTC	CASSESGGTYEQYF
NA	TRBV19	NA	TRBJ1-1	TGTGCCAGTAGTCCGACCCTCACGAACACTGAAGCTTTCTTT	CASSPTLTNTEAFF
NA	TRBV7-2	NA	TRBJ2-7	TGTGCCAGCAGCCGTGGTTCAGGGGCGAGCTCCTACGAGCAGTACTTC	CASSRGSGASSYEQYF
NA	TRBV25-1	NA	TRBJ2-5	TGTGCCAGCAACTCGGGACGTAGGCAAGAGACCCAGTACTTC	CASNSGRRQETQYF
NA	TRBV27	NA	TRBJ1-2	TGTGCCAGCGGTTCCGGGGGGCTGGACTATGGCTACACCTTC	CASGSGGLDYGYTF
NA	TRBV2	NA	TRBJ1-1	TGTGCCAGCAGTGAATGGATCCGTGAAGCTTTCTTT	CASSEWIREAFF
NA	TRBV18	NA	TRBJ1-4	TGTGCCAGCTCACCAGTCCAGGGAGAACTGTTTTTT	CASSPVQGELFF
NA	TRBV6-6	NA	TRBJ2-1	TGTGCCAGCAGTCTTAGCAATGAGCAGTTCTTC	CASSLSNEQFF
once	TRBV28	NA	TRBJ2-2	TGTGCCAGCAACGAGATAGGGGCGCGAACCGGGGAGCTGTTTTTT	CASNEIGARTGELFF
NA	TRBV29-1	NA	TRBJ2-7	TGCAGCGGCCTCTACAACCACGAGCAGTACTTC	CSGLYNHEQYF
NA	TRBV15	NA	TRBJ2-7	TGTGCCACCAGCAACCGGGACATCTACTACGAGCAGTACTTC	CATSNRDIYYEQYF
NA	TRBV6-5	NA	TRBJ2-3	TGTGCCAGCAGTTTTGAAGAAGGGCTCACAGATACGCAGTATTTT	CASSFEEGLTDTQYF
NA	TRBV7-3	NA	TRBJ2-3	TGTGCCAGCAGCCCGACGCTTGGGACAGATACGCAGTATTTT	CASSPTLGTDTQYF
NA	TRBV11-2	TRBD2	TRBJ2-5	TGTGCCAGCAGCTTAGAGCTAGCGGGGGGTGAGACCCAGTACTTC	CASSLELAGGETQYF
NA	TRBV28	TRBD1	TRBJ2-3	TGTGCCAGCAGGGGGGGACAGGCAACAGATACGCAGTATTTT	CASRGGQATDTQYF
few	TRBV9	TRBD2	TRBJ2-7	TGTGCCAGCAGCCCCGGACTAGCGTCCTACGAGCAGTACTTC	CASSPGLASYEQYF
NA	TRBV7-7	TRBD1	TRBJ2-7	TGTGCCAGCAGCCCAATTACAGGGGGCGAGCAGTACTTC	CASSPITGGEQYF
once	TRBV15	TRBD1	TRBJ1-1	TGTGCCACCAGCACCAAGACAGGGCAGAGAAACACTGAAGCTTTCTTT	CATSTKTGQRNTEAFF
NA	TRBV25-1	NA	TRBJ2-5	TGTGCCAGCAGTGAATATGAGACAGTCCAAGAGACCCAGTACTTC	CASSEYETVQETQYF
NA	TRBV4-3	NA	TRBJ2-1	TGCGCCAGCAGCCAAGAAGGGGTTACGTTTGGGGAGCAGTTCTTC	CASSQEGVTFGEQFF
NA	TRBV7-2	NA	TRBJ2-4	TGTGCCAGCAGCCCGATTCGGGAAGCCAAAAACATTCAGTACTTC	CASSPIREAKNIQYF
few	TRBV7-9	NA	TRBJ2-7	TGTGCCAGCAGCGGAACACTGGGACGGGTTCTCTACGAGCAGTACTTC	CASSGTLGRVLYEQYF
NA	TRBV29-1	TRBD2	TRBJ2-7	TGCAGCGTCTCGACTAGCGGGAACTACGAGCAGTACTTC	CSVSTSGNYEQYF
NA	TRBV11-3	NA	TRBJ1-1	TGTGCCAGCAGCTTGCGGGGGGACACTGAAGCTTTCTTT	CASSLRGDTEAFF
NA	TRBV5-8	NA	TRBJ1-5	TGTGCCGGGACCGGTAGCAATCAGCCCCAGCATTTT	CAGTGSNQPQHF
NA	TRBV4-3	NA	TRBJ1-2	TGCGCCAGCAGCCAAGAACAGGCGACCTATGGCTACACCTTC	CASSQEQATYGYTF
NA	TRBV7-7	NA	TRBJ1-4	TGTGCCAGCAGCCCGGTCGGGGCCGAAAAACTGTTTTTT	CASSPVGAEKLFF
NA	TRBV4-3	NA	TRBJ2-7	TGCGCCAGCAGCCAAAACGAGCAGTACTTC	CASSQNEQYF